The 20 T cell receptor beta chains reported below all come from one sample, sequenced in a study of T cells in Graves' hyperthyroidism and ophthalmopathy. TCR beta CDR3 region amplification was performed from RNA transcripts. The HTBI primer set served for first-round RT-PCR of the TCR CDR3. TCRdb redid the calling of the multiplex PCR reads with MiXCR, one entry per CDR3 protein. The sample carries a few hundred thousand distinct CDR3 sequences, roughly 14% recorded once. Sequenced input: blood. These receptors were collected from a woman in her 30s with Graves' hyperthyroidism that later progressed to Graves' ophthalmopathy.

This clonotype was detected many times. This chain connects TRBV19 to TRBJ1-5, with a possible D match to TRBD1 (5 bases). Per the germline V gene, CDR1 is LNHDA and CDR2 is SQIVND (reference sequence). This CDR3 is 15 amino acids long. Trimming took off 8 bases at V and 0 bases at J, with 14 bases between the two ends. CDR3 residues: CASLPGDHSNQPQHF. Written as DNA, the CDR3 is TGTGCCAGTCTTCCTGGGGACCATAGCAATCAGCCCCAGCATTTT.

There are a few counts of this clonotype. The rearrangement uses TRBV5-1 and TRBJ2-5; weak D call: TRBD2 (11 bases). With 4 bases removed from V and 2 bases from J, the gap between germline ends came to 39 bases. Looked up from germline, CDR1 is SGHRS and CDR2 is YFSETQ. The CDR3 has 23 amino acids. CDR3 nucleotide sequence: TGCGCCAGCAGCCGAGACCCCGGGACAGGGGATAGCGGGAGGGCCCTCGGGCAAGAGACCCAGTACTTC. This translates into CASSRDPGTGDSGRALGQETQYF.

This clonotype was detected many times. The V and J genes are TRBV2 and TRBJ2-5; D gene uncertain. Germline V gene lookup returns CDR1 SNHLY and CDR2 FYNNEI. The V gene lost 11 bases and the J gene lost 4 bases, with 14 bases spanning the gap. The CDR3 totals 12 residues. The CDR3 protein is CARKSVGETQYF. CDR3 sequence (DNA): TGTGCCCGGAAGTCGGTCGGAGAGACCCAGTACTTC.

The chain carries TRBV27 and TRBJ1-5, with a tentative D call TRBD1 (5 bases). The germline V gene has CDR1 MNHEY and CDR2 SMNVEV (reference sequence). The germline V and J ends were trimmed by 6 bases and 7 bases, with 19 bases remaining between them. This CDR3 contains 15 residues. The CDR3 region has the DNA TGTGCCAGCAGCGTAGATGGGGGTCAGAGCCAGCCCCAGCATTTT. Its translation: CASSVDGGQSQPQHF.

This clonotype was seen at least ten times. This sequence joins TRBV11-1 and TRBJ2-2, with D unclear. V lost 0 bases and J lost 6, with 5 bases in between. The CDR3 contains 13 residues. Germline loops: CDR1 SGHAT, CDR2 FQDESV (reference sequence). This CDR3 is CASSLAASGELFF. For the CDR3, the DNA is TGTGCCAGCAGCTTAGCGGCGTCCGGGGAGCTGTTTTTT. The variable domain in full, with the rest retrieved from reference TRBV11-1 and TRBJ2-2, is EAEVAQSPRYKITEKSQAVAFWCDPISGHATLYWYRQILGQGPELLVQFQDESVVDDSQLPKDRFSAERLKGVDSTLKIQPAELGDSAMYLCASSLAASGELFFGEGSRLTVL.

This clonotype was seen many times. This rearrangement joins TRBV28 to TRBJ2-2; D is perhaps TRBD1 or TRBD2 (5 bases each). This CDR3 contains 18 residues. The V and J ends lost 6 bases and 4 bases respectively, with 24 bases between them. CDR1 and CDR2 (germline): MDHEN, SYDVKM. CDR3 residues: CASSHSLGTRALTGELFF. In nucleotides, the CDR3 is TGTGCCAGCAGCCATTCCCTCGGGACCAGGGCCCTCACCGGGGAGCTGTTTTTT.

This clonotype was observed at least ten times. The V gene is TRBV29-1, the J gene TRBJ2-1; D not resolved. CDR3 length equals 10 residues. The germline gives CDR1 SQVTM, CDR2 ANQGSEA. The germline V and J ends were trimmed by 7 bases and 8 bases, with 9 bases remaining between them. The CDR3 loop reads CSALGYEQFF. CDR3 nucleotides: TGCAGCGCACTTGGATATGAGCAGTTCTTC.

At least ten counts were recorded for this clonotype. This chain connects TRBV29-1 to TRBJ2-7; perhaps TRBD1 as D (6 bases). CDR3 length: 12 amino acids. Germline CDR1 and CDR2: SQVTM and ANQGSEA. V lost 8 bases, J lost 3 bases, and 14 bases lay in between. The DNA of the CDR3 is TGCAGCTACCAGGACAGAATCTACGAGCAGTACTTC. Protein product: CSYQDRIYEQYF.

This clonotype was detected many times. The genes are TRBV28 and TRBJ2-1, with 8 bases fitting TRBD2. Germline CDR1 is MDHEN and CDR2 is SYDVKM. The junction had 8 bases not matched to a gene; V was cut back by 3 bases and J by 4 bases. The CDR3 is 16 residues long. In nucleotides, the CDR3 is TGTGCCAGCAGTTTCGCGGGAGGAGGGTTTTACAATGAGCAGTTCTTC. It translates to CASSFAGGGFYNEQFF.

This clonotype was observed a handful of times. V usage is TRBV6-4 and J usage is TRBJ2-7; 8 bases agree with TRBD2. The germline V gene has CDR1 MRHNA and CDR2 SNTAGT. The junction had 7 bases not matched to a gene; V was cut back by 5 bases and J by 7 bases. The CDR3 is 13 amino acids. CDR3 loop: CASSPREGGEQYF. CDR3 DNA: TGTGCCAGCAGTCCACGGGAGGGCGGGGAGCAGTACTTC.

The table lists this clonotype with a few counts. The genes are TRBV6-2 or TRBV6-3 and TRBJ2-7; TRBD2 agrees at 9 bases. Germline CDR1 is MNHEY and CDR2 is SVGEGT. Unmatched junction bases numbered 6, after V lost 0 bases and J lost 0 bases. The CDR3 sequence is 17 residues long. CDR3 sequence reads: CASSYSGSGSSSYEQYF. The CDR3 DNA is TGTGCCAGCAGTTACTCAGGTAGCGGGAGTTCCTCCTACGAGCAGTACTTC.

This clonotype occurred many times. In DNA, the CDR3 is TGTGCCAGCAGTTTCAGGGAAACTGGGGCCAACGTCCTGACTTTC. Translation gives CASSFRETGANVLTF. The gene calls are TRBV12-3 or TRBV12-4 and TRBJ2-6, with D possibly being TRBD1 (5 bases). The CDR3 spans 15 residues. V shed 3 bases and J shed 2 bases, with 8 bases lying between them.

This clonotype was counted only a few times. The gene calls are TRBV6-2 or TRBV6-3 and TRBJ1-2; possible D gene TRBD1, 5 bases. Germline V gene sequence: CDR1 MNHEY, CDR2 SVGEGT. The CDR3 extends over 14 amino acids. Trimming stripped 2 bases from V and 4 bases from J, with 11 bases between. The CDR3 DNA sequence: TGTGCCAGCAGTTACGAGGGGATCCCCTATGGCTACACCTTC. This codes for CASSYEGIPYGYTF.

This rearrangement joins TRBV6-1 to TRBJ1-1; a weak D match, TRBD1 (5 bases). The CDR3 runs to 10 residues. Germline-derived CDR1 and CDR2 are MNHNS and SASEGT. V was pared by 10 bases and J by 6 bases, with 9 bases between. The chain's CDR3 is CAIIQAEAFF. The CDR3 nucleotides are TGTGCCATCATACAGGCTGAAGCTTTCTTT.

This sequence joins TRBV19 and TRBJ1-4; no definite D call. The CDR3 extends over 13 amino acids. Germline loops: CDR1 LNHDA, CDR2 SQIVND (reference sequence). Trimming took 3 bases from V and 12 from J, leaving 14 bases between them. The CDR3 loop is CASSILEREELFF. The DNA for the CDR3 is TGTGCCAGTAGTATCCTGGAGCGGGAAGAACTGTTTTTT.

This clonotype was seen at least ten times. V and J are TRBV3-1 and TRBJ2-5; 7 nucleotides agree with TRBD2. Trimming took 0 bases from V and 5 from J; bases not matched to a gene: 3. Germline CDR1 reads LGHDT; CDR2 reads YNNKEL (reference sequence). This CDR3 has 14 amino acids. Here the CDR3 DNA reads TGTGCCAGCAGCCAAGACGGGAGGCGTGAGACCCAGTACTTC. Translation: CASSQDGRRETQYF.

This clonotype occurred many times. The CDR3 here is CASTFKGSGNTEAFF. CDR3 nucleotide sequence: TGTGCCAGTACTTTCAAGGGGTCCGGTAACACTGAAGCTTTCTTT. The V and J genes are TRBV19 and TRBJ1-1; possible D gene TRBD1, 5 bases. The CDR3 runs to 15 residues. Germline values: CDR1 LNHDA, CDR2 SQIVND (reference sequence). V shed 7 bases and J shed 2 bases, with 17 bases lying between them.

This clonotype showed up just a few times. The chain has TRBV5-4 and TRBJ2-1; 9 bases fit TRBD2. CDR3 length: 16 residues. Trimming at V came to 0 bases and at J to 5 bases, leaving 6 bases not matched to a gene. Germline lookup yields CDR1 SGHNT and CDR2 YYREEE (reference sequence). In nucleotides, the CDR3 is TGTGCCAGCAGCTTGGTAGGGACTAGCAATAACAATGAGCAGTTCTTC. It encodes CASSLVGTSNNNEQFF.

This clonotype was picked up many times. This chain joins TRBV7-8 and TRBJ2-1; possible D gene TRBD2, 6 bases. The CDR3 sequence is 13 residues long. Germline assignment: CDR1 SGHVS and CDR2 FQNEAQ. The V gene lost 6 bases and the J gene lost 10 bases, with 16 bases spanning the gap. CDR3 DNA: TGTGCCAGCAGGAAAAGCGCGGGATTGGAGCAGTTCTTC. Translated: CASRKSAGLEQFF.

The V gene is TRBV6-5, the J gene TRBJ2-2; TRBD2 matches 11 bases. Germline CDR1 and CDR2: MNHEY and SVGAGI. V shed 4 bases and J 1 base; nucleotides not matched to a gene: 5. The CDR3 is 17 residues long. This chain's CDR3 is CASSSYGTSGNTGELFF. The CDR3 nucleotides are TGTGCCAGCAGTTCCTACGGGACTAGCGGGAACACCGGGGAGCTGTTTTTT.